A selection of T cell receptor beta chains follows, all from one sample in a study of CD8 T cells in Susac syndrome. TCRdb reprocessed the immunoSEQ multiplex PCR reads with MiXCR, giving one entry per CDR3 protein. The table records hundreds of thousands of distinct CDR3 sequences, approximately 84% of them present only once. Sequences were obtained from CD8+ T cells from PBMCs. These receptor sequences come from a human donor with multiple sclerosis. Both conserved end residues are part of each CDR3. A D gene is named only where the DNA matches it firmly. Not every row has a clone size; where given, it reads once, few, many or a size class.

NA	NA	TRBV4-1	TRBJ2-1	TGCGCCAGCAGCCAAGATACGGAGGAGGGGCAGTTCTTC	CASSQDTEEGQFF
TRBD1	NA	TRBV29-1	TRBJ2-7	TGCAGCGTTAACTCGGGACAGGGGTACGAGCAGTACTTC	CSVNSGQGYEQYF
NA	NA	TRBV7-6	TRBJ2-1	TGTGCCAGCAGCTTAGTCGAAGTCCGGGGAAGAAATGAGCAGTTCTTC	CASSLVEVRGRNEQFF
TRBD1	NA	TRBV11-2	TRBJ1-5	TGTGCCAGCAGCGCCGACAGGGGGAGCAATCAGCCCCAGCATTTT	CASSADRGSNQPQHF
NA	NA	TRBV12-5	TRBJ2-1	TGTGCTAGTGTTGGGGCCCCCTACAATGAGCAGTTCTTC	CASVGAPYNEQFF
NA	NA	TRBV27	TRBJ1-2	TGTGCCAGCAGTTTATGGGCAGGACCCCCTCTTTTCTATGGCTACACCTTC	CASSLWAGPPLFYGYTF
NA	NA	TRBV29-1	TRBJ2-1	TGCAGCGTAACTAGTGAGTCCTACAATGAGCAGTTCTTC	CSVTSESYNEQFF
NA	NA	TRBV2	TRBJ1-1	TGTGCCAGCAGTGAGGAGGGCCGGAACACTGAAACTTTCTTT	CASSEEGRNTETFF
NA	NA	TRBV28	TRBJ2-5	TGTGCCAGCAGTTGGAGGGACGGAGAGACCCAGTACTTC	CASSWRDGETQYF
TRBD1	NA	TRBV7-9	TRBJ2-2	TGTGCCAGCAGCGGGGACAGGGGCGACACCGGGGAGCTGTTTTTT	CASSGDRGDTGELFF
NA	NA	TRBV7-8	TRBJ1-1	TGTGCCAGCAGCTGGGACCGCGCGATGAACACTGAAGCTTTCTTT	CASSWDRAMNTEAFF
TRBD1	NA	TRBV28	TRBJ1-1	TGTGCCAGCGGGGGGACAGGGGCCGCTGAAGCTTTCTTT	CASGGTGAAEAFF
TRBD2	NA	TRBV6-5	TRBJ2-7	TGTGCCAGCAGTTACTCGACTAGCGGGAGGGCCGCATCCTACGAGCAGTACTTC	CASSYSTSGRAASYEQYF
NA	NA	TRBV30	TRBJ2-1	TGTGCCTGGAGTGTACGTAGCGATGAGCAGTTCTTC	CAWSVRSDEQFF
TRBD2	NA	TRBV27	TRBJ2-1	TGTGCCAGCCTACAACTAGCGGGCCCCTCCTACAATGAGCAGTTCTTC	CASLQLAGPSYNEQFF
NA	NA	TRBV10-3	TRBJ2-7	TGTGCCATCAGAACAGGACCAAGCTCCTACGAGCAGTACTTC	CAIRTGPSSYEQYF
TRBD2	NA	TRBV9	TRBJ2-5	TGTGCCAGCAGCGCGGGGGGGCTCCAAGAGACCCAGTACTTC	CASSAGGLQETQYF
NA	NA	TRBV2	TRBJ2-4	TGTGCCAGCTGGGACCCTATCAAAAACATTCAGTACTTC	CASWDPIKNIQYF
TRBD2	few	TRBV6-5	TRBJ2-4	TGTGCCAGCAGTTACAATCCGGGAGGGCCCAAAAACATTCAGTACTTC	CASSYNPGGPKNIQYF
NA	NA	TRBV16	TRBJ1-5	TGTGCCAGCAGCCAAAGGGGGGGGGACGATCAGCCCCAGCATTTT	CASSQRGGDDQPQHF
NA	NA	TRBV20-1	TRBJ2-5	TGCAGTGCCAGTGCCCCCCCGGAACAGGTCCAAGAGACCCAGTACTTC	CSASAPPEQVQETQYF
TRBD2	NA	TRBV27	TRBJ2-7	TGTGCCAGCAGTTTAGGTGCCGGGACTAGCGGCTACGAGCAGTACTTC	CASSLGAGTSGYEQYF